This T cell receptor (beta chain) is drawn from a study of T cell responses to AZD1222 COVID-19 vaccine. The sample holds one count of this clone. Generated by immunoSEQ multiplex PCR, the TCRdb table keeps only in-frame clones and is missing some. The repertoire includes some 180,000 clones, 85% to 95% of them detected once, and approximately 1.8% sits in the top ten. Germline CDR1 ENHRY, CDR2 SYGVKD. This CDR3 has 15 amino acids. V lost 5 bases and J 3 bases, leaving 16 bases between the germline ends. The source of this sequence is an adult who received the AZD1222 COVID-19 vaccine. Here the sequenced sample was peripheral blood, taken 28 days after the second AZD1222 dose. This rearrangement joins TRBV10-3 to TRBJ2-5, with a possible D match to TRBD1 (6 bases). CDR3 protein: CAISILPTGEETQYF. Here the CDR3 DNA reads TGTGCCATCAGTATCCTACCGACAGGAGAAGAGACCCAGTACTTC.